This is a list of T cell receptor beta chains from one sample in a study of response to subunit inactivated influenza vaccine. TCRdb redid the calling of the RT-PCR reads with MiXCR, one entry per CDR3 protein. The sample consists of around 520,000 distinct CDR3 sequences, around 25% of them appearing once. The sequencing here drew on CD4+ T cells sorted from PBMCs, taken more than 4 days after vaccination. All receptors come from a man between 50 and 59 years old who received an inactivated influenza vaccine. CDR3s include the opening cysteine and the closing phenylalanine or tryptophan. Fields, in order: clone size, D gene, V gene, J gene, CDR3 DNA, CDR3 protein. The D gene is left open where the match is weak. The size field is filled for only some rows; it gives once, few, many or a size class.

-,TRBD1,TRBV7-3,TRBJ2-3,TGTGCCAGCAGCTTAATGACGACAGGGGGCTCAGATACGCAGTATTTT,CASSLMTTGGSDTQYF
few,-,TRBV9,TRBJ2-1,TGTGCCAGCAGCGCAGACCCCAGGGAGACTAAGCAGTTCTTC,CASSADPRETKQFF
few,-,TRBV5-1,TRBJ2-5,TGCGCCAGCAGCTCCTACGGGACGGTAGAGACCCAGTACTTC,CASSSYGTVETQYF
-,TRBD1,TRBV20-1,TRBJ1-4,TGCAGTGCTAGGAGGGGGCGGGGTGAAAAACTGTTTTTT,CSARRGRGEKLFF
few,-,TRBV5-1,TRBJ2-1,TGCGCCAGCAGCTTGGCCGGGACGGATTCGTACAATGAGCAGTTCTTC,CASSLAGTDSYNEQFF
-,TRBD2,TRBV29-1,TRBJ2-1,TGCAGCGGATCTAGCGGGAGGTTCTACAATGAGCAGTTCTTC,CSGSSGRFYNEQFF
-,-,TRBV4-2,TRBJ2-1,TGTGCCAGCAGCCAATTTACCGGGACCTACAATGAGCAGTTCTTC,CASSQFTGTYNEQFF
few,TRBD2,TRBV12-3/TRBV12-4,TRBJ2-3,TGTGCCAGCAGTCCACTCGGGGGAGGGGATGAGTATTTT,CASSPLGGGDEYF
many,-,TRBV30,TRBJ2-7,TGTGCCTGGAGTCGGCCCCCACGCAACTACGAGCAGTACTTC,CAWSRPPRNYEQYF
few,-,TRBV10-2,TRBJ1-6,TGCGCCAGCAGTGACCAGCCCATTTCACCCCTCCACTTT,CASSDQPISPLHF
few,-,TRBV20-1,TRBJ2-7,TGCAGTGCTGCCCCGAGGCACGGGCAGTACTTC,CSAAPRHGQYF
few,-,TRBV5-1,TRBJ1-1,TGCGCCAGCAGAACCGGGACGGAGAACACTGAAGCTTTCTTT,CASRTGTENTEAFF
few,TRBD1,TRBV20-1,TRBJ1-6,TGCAGTGCTAGAGGCCTCGGACAGGGGAATTCACCCCTCCACTTT,CSARGLGQGNSPLHF
many,-,TRBV7-2,TRBJ1-2,TGTGCCAGCAGCTTATCCGAGGGGTCCTACCGCTACACCTTC,CASSLSEGSYRYTF
few,-,TRBV5-6,TRBJ1-6,TGTGCCAGCAGCTTGCAGGGATACTCACCCCTCCACTTT,CASSLQGYSPLHF
-,-,TRBV27,TRBJ2-7,TGTGCCAGCAGTCGGAGCGGGCGATCCTTCGAGCAGTACTTC,CASSRSGRSFEQYF
few,-,TRBV6-1,TRBJ2-2,TGTGCCAGCAGGGGGACATTGACCGGGGAGCTGTTTTTT,CASRGTLTGELFF
-,-,TRBV12-3/TRBV12-4,TRBJ2-5,TGTGCCAGCAGCTTCCACGGGGAAGCGACCCAGTACTTC,CASSFHGEATQYF
-,TRBD1,TRBV15,TRBJ2-5,TGTGCCACCACGCGACAGGGCGACGAGACCCAGTACTTC,CATTRQGDETQYF
few,-,TRBV7-2,TRBJ2-1,TGTGCCAGCAGCTCTATAACACAGGGAAGTGAGCAGTTCTTC,CASSSITQGSEQFF
-,-,TRBV6-1,TRBJ2-1,TGTGCCAGCAGTGAATTCTCGACGCAGAGCTCCTACAATGAGCAGTTCTTC,CASSEFSTQSSYNEQFF
-,-,TRBV5-1,TRBJ2-1,TGCGCCAGCAGCTCCAGCGCCCCTGGAGAGCAGTTCTTC,CASSSSAPGEQFF
-,-,TRBV5-1,TRBJ2-1,TGCGCCAGCAGCTTGGCACAGGGATGGCCCCCGGGGGAGCAGTTCTTC,CASSLAQGWPPGEQFF
-,-,TRBV24-1,TRBJ2-7,TGTGCCACCAGTGCGAGCGACACGTCTTTTTTCTACGAGCAGTACTTC,CATSASDTSFFYEQYF
few,-,TRBV24-1,TRBJ2-3,TGTGCCACCAGTGTTACAGATACGCAGTATTTT,CATSVTDTQYF
-,-,TRBV6-2/TRBV6-3,TRBJ1-1,TGTGCCAGCAGTTATTTCGGAAACACTGAAGCTTTCTTT,CASSYFGNTEAFF
-,-,TRBV2,TRBJ2-7,TGTGCCAGCAGGAGCCGGGCCCTCTACGAGCAGTACTTC,CASRSRALYEQYF
-,-,TRBV2,TRBJ1-4,TGTGCCAGCAGTGATAAGTGGGTAGGGCAGGGTGAAAAACTGTTTTTT,CASSDKWVGQGEKLFF
few,-,TRBV15,TRBJ2-7,TGTGCCACCAGCAGAGATTATGGCGGCTCCTACGAGCAGTACTTC,CATSRDYGGSYEQYF
few,TRBD1,TRBV4-3,TRBJ1-1,TGCGCCAGCAGCCACCACAGGGGAACTGAAGCTTTCTTT,CASSHHRGTEAFF
-,-,TRBV12-3/TRBV12-4,TRBJ2-7,TGTGCCAGCAGTCCTGACATACTGCCGGGGGAGCAGTACTTC,CASSPDILPGEQYF
few,-,TRBV21-1,TRBJ1-2,TGTGCCAGCAGCAAAACCCCGGGGACGGACACTACTAACTATGGCTACACCTTC,CASSKTPGTDTTNYGYTF
few,-,TRBV7-3,TRBJ2-1,TGTGCCAGCAGTGCGGGACTCCATTCCTACAATGAGCAGTTCTTC,CASSAGLHSYNEQFF
-,TRBD1,TRBV28,TRBJ2-4,TGTGCCAGCAGTTCCCGGGACAGCAAAAACATTCAGTACTTC,CASSSRDSKNIQYF
-,TRBD2,TRBV6-2/TRBV6-3,TRBJ2-3,TGTGCCAGCCGGCTAGCGGGAGTCACAGATACGCAGTATTTT,CASRLAGVTDTQYF
-,TRBD2,TRBV4-2,TRBJ2-7,TGTTCCAGCAGCCAACGGGAACCTAGCGGGGCCTACGAGCAGTACTTC,CSSSQREPSGAYEQYF
-,TRBD2,TRBV4-2,TRBJ2-3,TGTGCCAGCAGCAAGGGTAGCGGGGGGGCCGTGGAAGGTACGCAGTATTTT,CASSKGSGGAVEGTQYF
few,-,TRBV29-1,TRBJ2-2,TGCAGCGTTGGGACAGGGAGGGCCGGGGAGCTGTTTTTT,CSVGTGRAGELFF
-,-,TRBV5-1,TRBJ2-5,TGCGCCAGCAGCTTTGATAGTGACGAGACCCAGTACTTC,CASSFDSDETQYF
-,TRBD2,TRBV4-2,TRBJ2-1,TGTGCCAGCAGCCAAGCGGTCGGGGGGGCCTACAATGAGCAGTTCTTC,CASSQAVGGAYNEQFF
few,TRBD2,TRBV5-1,TRBJ2-1,TGCGCCAGCAGCTTGGAATCGGGAGGCCTAGTGCACAATGAGCAGTTCTTC,CASSLESGGLVHNEQFF
-,-,TRBV7-9,TRBJ2-7,TGTGCCAGCAGCTTAGCTAGCCTAACCTACGAGCAGTACTTC,CASSLASLTYEQYF
-,-,TRBV15,TRBJ2-5,TGTGCCACCGCTCGAGGTTCGGGGGAGACCCAGTACTTC,CATARGSGETQYF
-,TRBD2,TRBV29-1,TRBJ2-5,TGCAGCGTTGAAGGTGGATCGGGAGGTTACCAAGAGACCCAGTACTTC,CSVEGGSGGYQETQYF
-,-,TRBV11-2,TRBJ1-6,TGTGCCAGCAGCTTGGTGGGGGGACTTGGCTCACCCCTCCACTTT,CASSLVGGLGSPLHF
few,-,TRBV20-1,TRBJ1-1,TGCAGTGCTAGAGACAGGTTGAACACTGAAGCTTTCTTT,CSARDRLNTEAFF
-,-,TRBV12-3/TRBV12-4,TRBJ1-3,TGTGCCAGCAGCCCCCACCAGGCGCGCTCTGGAAACACCATATATTTT,CASSPHQARSGNTIYF
-,-,TRBV11-2,TRBJ2-2,TGTGCCAGCAGCTTAGATGGGGGGTTATTAAACACCGGGGAGCTGTTTTTT,CASSLDGGLLNTGELFF
-,TRBD1,TRBV11-2,TRBJ2-2,TGTGCCAGCAGCTTAGTTTTCCAGGGGGCCGGGGAGCTGTTTTTT,CASSLVFQGAGELFF
few,-,TRBV5-6,TRBJ2-1,TGTGCCAGCAGCTTGGGTAGGCTAGCGTCGTCCTACAATGAGCAGTTCTTC,CASSLGRLASSYNEQFF
-,-,TRBV12-3/TRBV12-4,TRBJ1-5,TGTGCCAGCAGTATGGGGAGTCGGCAGCCCCAGCATTTT,CASSMGSRQPQHF
many,-,TRBV2,TRBJ2-1,TGTGCCAGCAACCCTGGGGCCACCAATGAGCAGTTCTTC,CASNPGATNEQFF
-,-,TRBV12-3/TRBV12-4,TRBJ2-1,TGTGCCAGCTCCAACGTCGGCGGGACTTACAATGAGCAGTTCTTC,CASSNVGGTYNEQFF
few,-,TRBV12-3/TRBV12-4,TRBJ1-1,TGTGCCAGCAGTTTAACACACAACACTGAAGCTTTCTTT,CASSLTHNTEAFF